This T cell receptor (beta chain) was sequenced for a study of identical twins. The CDR3 has 12 amino acids. V shed 6 bases, J shed 4 bases, and the junction held 5 bases outside the gene matches. The germline gives CDR1 DFQATT, CDR2 SNEGSKA (reference sequence). One entry per CDR3 protein results from TCRdb running MiXCR on the 5' RACE reads. Of 500,000 or so distinct CDR3 sequences in the sample, 13% to 15% are singletons; the top ten hold more than 0.5%. This same sample was also part of a study on yellow fever vaccine responses in identical twins.

The chain links TRBV20-1 to TRBJ2-7, with TRBD2 identical over 8 bases. The sample taken for sequencing was CD4+ T cells sorted from blood. The sequence was collected from a woman aged 18-30 years in good health. The CDR3 is CSAGGAAYEQYF. DNA of the CDR3: TGCAGTGCCGGGGGGGCCGCGTACGAGCAGTACTTC.